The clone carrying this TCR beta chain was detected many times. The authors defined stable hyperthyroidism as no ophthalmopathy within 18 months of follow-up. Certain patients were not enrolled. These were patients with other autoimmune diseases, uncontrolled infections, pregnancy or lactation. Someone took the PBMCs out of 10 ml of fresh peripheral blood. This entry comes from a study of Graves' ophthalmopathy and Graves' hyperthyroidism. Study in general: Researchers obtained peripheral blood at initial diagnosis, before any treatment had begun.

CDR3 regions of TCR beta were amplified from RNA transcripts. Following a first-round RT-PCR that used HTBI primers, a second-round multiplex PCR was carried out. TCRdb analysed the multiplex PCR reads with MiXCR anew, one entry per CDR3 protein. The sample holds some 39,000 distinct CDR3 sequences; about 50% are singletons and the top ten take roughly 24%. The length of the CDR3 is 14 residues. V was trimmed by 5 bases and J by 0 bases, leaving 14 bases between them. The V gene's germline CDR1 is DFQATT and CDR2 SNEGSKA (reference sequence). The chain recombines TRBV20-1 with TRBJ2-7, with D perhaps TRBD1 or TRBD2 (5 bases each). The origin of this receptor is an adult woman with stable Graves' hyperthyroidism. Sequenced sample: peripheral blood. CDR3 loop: CSAPLAGSSYEQYF. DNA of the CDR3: TGCAGTGCTCCTCTGGCAGGGAGCTCCTACGAGCAGTACTTC.